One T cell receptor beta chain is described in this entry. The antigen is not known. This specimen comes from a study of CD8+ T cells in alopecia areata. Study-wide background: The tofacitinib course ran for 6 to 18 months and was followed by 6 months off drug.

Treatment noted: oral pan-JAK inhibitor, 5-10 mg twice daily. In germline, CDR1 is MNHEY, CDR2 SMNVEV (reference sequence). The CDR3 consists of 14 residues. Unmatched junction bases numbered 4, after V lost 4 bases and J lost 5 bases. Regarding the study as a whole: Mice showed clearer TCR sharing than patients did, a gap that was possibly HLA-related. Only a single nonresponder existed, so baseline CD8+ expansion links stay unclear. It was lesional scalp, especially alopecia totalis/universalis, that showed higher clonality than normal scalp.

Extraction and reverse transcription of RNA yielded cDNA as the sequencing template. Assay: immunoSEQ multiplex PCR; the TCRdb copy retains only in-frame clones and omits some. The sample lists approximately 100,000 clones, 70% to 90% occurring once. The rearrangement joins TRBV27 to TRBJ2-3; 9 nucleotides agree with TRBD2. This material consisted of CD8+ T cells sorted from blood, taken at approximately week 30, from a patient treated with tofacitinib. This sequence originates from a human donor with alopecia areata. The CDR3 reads CASSSGLARDTQYF. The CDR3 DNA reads TGTGCCAGCAGTTCCGGACTAGCGAGAGATACGCAGTATTTT.